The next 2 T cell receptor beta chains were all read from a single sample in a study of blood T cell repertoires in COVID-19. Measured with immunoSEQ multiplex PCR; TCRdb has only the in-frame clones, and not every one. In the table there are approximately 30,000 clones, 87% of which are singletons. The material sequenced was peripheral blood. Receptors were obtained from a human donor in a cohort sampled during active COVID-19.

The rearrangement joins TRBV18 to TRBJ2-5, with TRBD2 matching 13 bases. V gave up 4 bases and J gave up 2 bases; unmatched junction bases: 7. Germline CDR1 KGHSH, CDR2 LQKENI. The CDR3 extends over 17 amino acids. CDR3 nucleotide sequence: TGTGCCAGCTCACGCGGACTAGCGGGGGCAAATCAAGAGACCCAGTACTTC. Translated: CASSRGLAGANQETQYF.

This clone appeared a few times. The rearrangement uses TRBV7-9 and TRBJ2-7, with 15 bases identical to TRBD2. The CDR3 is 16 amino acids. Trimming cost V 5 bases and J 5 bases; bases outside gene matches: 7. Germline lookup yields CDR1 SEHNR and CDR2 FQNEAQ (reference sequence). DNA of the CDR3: TGTGCCAGCAGCCCCGGGACTAGCGGGGGGCCAGACGAGCAGTACTTC. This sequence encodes CASSPGTSGGPDEQYF.